Listed below are T cell receptor beta chains from one sample, sequenced in a study of regulatory T cells in long-lasting Graves disease. From the multiplex PCR reads, TCRdb called clonotypes with MiXCR, one entry per CDR3 protein. Of about 470,000 distinct CDR3 sequences in the sample, around a fifth were seen once. The source was peripheral blood mononuclear cells (PBMCs), collected when the disease was refractory, from a patient treated with antithyroid drugs. These receptors came from a female donor with Graves disease. Each CDR3 is given with its conserved first and last residue. The order of the fields is D gene, J gene, V gene, clone size, CDR3 DNA, CDR3 protein. The D gene is left open where the match is weak. Some rows have no size entry. The others give once, few or many, or a class for an expanded clone.

D gene: .; J gene: TRBJ1-6; V gene: TRBV5-4; clone size: .; CDR3 DNA: TGTGCCACCTCCCCAGGGGTCGATTCACCCCTCCACTTT; CDR3 protein: CATSPGVDSPLHF
D gene: TRBD1; J gene: TRBJ1-5; V gene: TRBV12-3/TRBV12-4; clone size: many; CDR3 DNA: TGTGCCAGCAGTAGAGAGGGACAGCCATATAGCAATCAGCCCCAGCATTTT; CDR3 protein: CASSREGQPYSNQPQHF
D gene: .; J gene: TRBJ2-7; V gene: TRBV18; clone size: once; CDR3 DNA: TGTGCCAGCTCACCACCAGGGGGTACGTCCTACGAGCAGTACTTC; CDR3 protein: CASSPPGGTSYEQYF
D gene: TRBD1; J gene: TRBJ1-4; V gene: TRBV28; clone size: many; CDR3 DNA: TGTGCCAGCAGTTCACAGGGGCCAGGGAAGGAAAAACTGTTTTTT; CDR3 protein: CASSSQGPGKEKLFF
D gene: .; J gene: TRBJ1-5; V gene: TRBV18; clone size: .; CDR3 DNA: TGTGCCAGCTCACCTCCCGGACGGTTCCCGCCCCAGCATTTT; CDR3 protein: CASSPPGRFPPQHF
D gene: .; J gene: TRBJ2-5; V gene: TRBV19; clone size: many; CDR3 DNA: TGTGCCAGTAGTCCCTCCTCGACAGAGACCCAGTACTTC; CDR3 protein: CASSPSSTETQYF
D gene: .; J gene: TRBJ2-2; V gene: TRBV12-3/TRBV12-4; clone size: many; CDR3 DNA: TGTGCCAGCAGAATAACCGGGGAGCTGTTTTTT; CDR3 protein: CASRITGELFF
D gene: .; J gene: TRBJ2-7; V gene: TRBV6-5; clone size: .; CDR3 DNA: TGTGCCAGCAGTTCGACAGTTTTTCACTACGAGCAGTACTTC; CDR3 protein: CASSSTVFHYEQYF
D gene: .; J gene: TRBJ1-2; V gene: TRBV3-1; clone size: few; CDR3 DNA: TGTGCCAGCAGCCAAGAAAACGGTAGTGGCTACACCTTC; CDR3 protein: CASSQENGSGYTF
D gene: .; J gene: TRBJ1-2; V gene: TRBV6-1; clone size: many; CDR3 DNA: TGTGCCAGCAGTCGCGACAGGCTCTATGGCTACACCTTC; CDR3 protein: CASSRDRLYGYTF
D gene: .; J gene: TRBJ2-1; V gene: TRBV20-1; clone size: .; CDR3 DNA: TGCAGTGCTATAACAGGGAGCTCCTACAATGAGCAGTTCTTC; CDR3 protein: CSAITGSSYNEQFF
D gene: .; J gene: TRBJ2-2; V gene: TRBV4-2; clone size: .; CDR3 DNA: TGTGCCAGCAGCCATAATGAGGGTCAGAACACCGGGGAGCTGTTTTTT; CDR3 protein: CASSHNEGQNTGELFF
D gene: TRBD2; J gene: TRBJ2-1; V gene: TRBV9; clone size: .; CDR3 DNA: TGTGCCAGCAGCTTGGGACTAGCGGGGGGCCGTTCCTACAATGAGCAGTTCTTC; CDR3 protein: CASSLGLAGGRSYNEQFF
D gene: .; J gene: TRBJ2-7; V gene: TRBV12-3/TRBV12-4; clone size: many; CDR3 DNA: TGTGCCAGCAGCATTGGGATACAGGACTCCTACGAGCAGTACTTC; CDR3 protein: CASSIGIQDSYEQYF
D gene: .; J gene: TRBJ2-7; V gene: TRBV28; clone size: many; CDR3 DNA: TGTGCCATCACAGCTCTAAACCCGGGACACATCTACGAGCAGTACTTC; CDR3 protein: CAITALNPGHIYEQYF
D gene: .; J gene: TRBJ2-7; V gene: TRBV3-1; clone size: .; CDR3 DNA: TGTGCCAGCAGCCAAGTACGGGGACCCTACGAGCAGTACTTC; CDR3 protein: CASSQVRGPYEQYF
D gene: .; J gene: TRBJ2-2; V gene: TRBV7-2; clone size: few; CDR3 DNA: TGTGCCAGCAACCGCCACGGCGAGAACACCGGGGAGCTGTTTTTT; CDR3 protein: CASNRHGENTGELFF
D gene: .; J gene: TRBJ1-6; V gene: TRBV9; clone size: few; CDR3 DNA: TGTGCCAGCAGCGTAGTGGGTGAGGGCTCACCCCTCCACTTT; CDR3 protein: CASSVVGEGSPLHF
D gene: TRBD1; J gene: TRBJ2-3; V gene: TRBV24-1; clone size: .; CDR3 DNA: TGTGCCACCAGTGACAACAGGGGAACAGATACGCAGTATTTT; CDR3 protein: CATSDNRGTDTQYF
D gene: TRBD2; J gene: TRBJ2-7; V gene: TRBV3-1; clone size: .; CDR3 DNA: TGTGCCAGCAGTCCCCTTGGCGGGGGGGCCGGCGAGCAGTACTTC; CDR3 protein: CASSPLGGGAGEQYF